This TCR beta chain was identified in a study of vaccination and CD4 T cells after COVID-19. General study results and limits: Convalescent patients' vaccine-specific clones were spike mono-reactive in 304 of 307 cases.

This clonotype has more than one count but fewer than ten. Its antigen is not known. The Oncomine TCR Beta short-read assay sequenced DNA from cultured CD4+ T cells. Using its own MiXCR run on the PCR reads, TCRdb lists one record per CDR3 protein. Counted here are 5,500 to 9,000 distinct CDR3 sequences, roughly 27% occurring once; the ten biggest clones make up 8% to 9.5%. V was cut by 6 bases and J by 0 bases, with 4 bases left in between. Germline V gene lookup returns CDR1 SGHTA and CDR2 FQGNSA. The CDR3 is 12 residues long. Treatment given: approximately nine-day PBMC culture with coronavirus spike peptide pools or control peptides (ViraFEST assay). The dates of positive PCR tests extended from March through December 2020 and came before the US Alpha, Beta and Delta variants. Half of the medium was exchanged for fresh IL-2 medium, first on day 3 and then on day 7.

The sequence derives from a human donor who had recovered from COVID-19. This sequence joins TRBV7-2 and TRBJ2-3; D is uncertain. The sequences come from CD4+ T cells from blood, cultured in vitro, collected after SARS-CoV-2 vaccination. CDR3 loop: CASSPSTDTQYF. Here the CDR3 DNA reads TGTGCCAGCAGTCCAAGCACAGATACGCAGTATTTT.